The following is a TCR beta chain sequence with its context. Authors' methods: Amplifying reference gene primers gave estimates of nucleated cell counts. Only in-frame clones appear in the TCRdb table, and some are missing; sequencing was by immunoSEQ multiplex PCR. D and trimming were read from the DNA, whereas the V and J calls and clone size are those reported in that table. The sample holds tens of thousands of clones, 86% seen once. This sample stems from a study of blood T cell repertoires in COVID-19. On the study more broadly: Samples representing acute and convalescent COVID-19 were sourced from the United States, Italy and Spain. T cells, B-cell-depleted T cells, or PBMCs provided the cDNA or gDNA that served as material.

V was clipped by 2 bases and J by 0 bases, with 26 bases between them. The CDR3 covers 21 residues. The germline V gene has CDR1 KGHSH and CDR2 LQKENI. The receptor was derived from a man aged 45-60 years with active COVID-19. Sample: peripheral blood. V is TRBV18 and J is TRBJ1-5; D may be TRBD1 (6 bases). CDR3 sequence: CASSPRDTWQGDHISNQPQHF. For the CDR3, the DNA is TGTGCCAGCTCACCAAGGGACACGTGGCAGGGTGACCATATTAGCAATCAGCCCCAGCATTTT.